This TCR beta chain derives from a study of T cell responses to AZD1222 COVID-19 vaccine. The data were produced by immunoSEQ multiplex PCR, yet TCRdb's version contains in-frame clones alone and is incomplete. The sample lists 130,000 or so clones, just over 90% occurring once. The CDR3 totals 14 residues. CDR1 and CDR2 from the germline V gene are SGHKS and YYEKEE (reference sequence). The V end lost 4 bases, the J end lost 6 bases, and 14 bases lay between the germline ends. This clone was seen only a few times. The clonotype was recovered from an adult in good health. V gene TRBV5-5 combines with J gene TRBJ2-1; D is perhaps TRBD2 (6 bases). Sequences were derived from peripheral blood, sampled on day 0 of AZD1222 vaccination. The CDR3 DNA is TGTGCCAGCAGCCACCGGGACTTAAGCAATGAGCAGTTCTTC. Protein: CASSHRDLSNEQFF.